This T cell receptor (beta chain) stems from a study of blood T cell repertoires in COVID-19. Study overall: From T cells, B-cell-depleted T cells, or PBMCs came the material, which was cDNA or gDNA.

This clone came up once. CDR1 and CDR2 from the germline V gene are MGHRA and YSYEKL. Trimming at V came to 2 bases and at J to 0 bases, leaving 3 bases not matched to a gene. The CDR3 is 15 amino acids. Sequencing was performed with immunoSEQ multiplex PCR; in TCRdb, only in-frame clones are kept and a portion is missing. The sample gives fewer than 200,000 clones, approximately 90% of which show up once; around 13% is in the top ten. The sequence derives from a woman in her 70s with COVID-19, enrolled during active disease. Sequenced material: peripheral blood. The rearrangement uses TRBV4-1 and TRBJ1-1; 7 bases line up with TRBD1. The CDR3 spells CASSQYRGMNTEAFF. For the CDR3, the DNA is TGCGCCAGCAGCCAATACAGGGGAATGAACACTGAAGCTTTCTTT.